Below are 11 T cell receptor beta chains sequenced from a single sample in a study of Graves' ophthalmopathy and Graves' hyperthyroidism. RNA transcripts served as template for amplifying TCR beta CDR3 sequences. HTBI-primed RT-PCR formed the first round, and a multiplex PCR formed the second. One entry per CDR3 protein results from TCRdb running MiXCR on the multiplex PCR reads. This sample has over 650,000 distinct CDR3 sequences, with over 40% found just once. Sequencing used peripheral blood. These receptors were obtained from an adult man with Graves' ophthalmopathy.

The chain recombines TRBV29-1 with TRBJ1-6; 7 positions agree with TRBD1. This CDR3 region has 12 residues. J was trimmed by 6 bases and V by 6 bases; bases with no gene match: 2. Germline V lookup: CDR1 SQVTM, CDR2 ANQGSEA. The CDR3 sequence is CSVGQSNSPLHF. CDR3 in DNA: TGCAGCGTGGGACAGTCTAATTCACCCCTCCACTTT.

This clonotype was seen many times. V and J are TRBV2 and TRBJ1-1; tentative D call: TRBD1 (5 bases). Germline assignment: CDR1 SNHLY and CDR2 FYNNEI. Trimming left V 7 bases short and J 6 bases short, with 21 bases between. CDR3 length equals 15 residues. The DNA for the CDR3 is TGTGCCAGCACAGCAGGGCTACACCCGGGCGCTGAAGCTTTCTTT. Its protein product is CASTAGLHPGAEAFF.

With respect to this clonotype: It may be a read error: a sequence one base away is much more abundant. The chain uses TRBV5-5 and TRBJ2-5; D call uncertain. Between the trimmed V and J ends, which lost 4 bases and 3 bases, there was a span of 7 bases. Looked up from germline, CDR1 is SGHKS and CDR2 is YYEKEE (reference sequence). The CDR3 spans 12 residues. As DNA, the CDR3 is TGTGCCAGCAGCCAAGATGAAGAGACCCAGTACTTC. Protein sequence: CASSQDEETQYF.

Comment on this clonotype: A much bigger clone sits one base away, suggesting this may be a read error. The rearrangement uses TRBV11-2 and TRBJ2-2, with 10 nucleotides matching TRBD2. The CDR3 length is 16 residues. Germline V gene lookup returns CDR1 SGHAT and CDR2 FQNNGV. The CDR3 loop reads CASNLGTSGVTGELFF. DNA for the CDR3: TGTGCCAGCAACTTAGGCACTAGCGGGGTAACCGGGGAGCTGTTTTTT. Using reference TRBV11-2 and TRBJ2-2 for the parts outside the CDR3, the full variable domain is EAGVAQSPRYKIIEKRQSVAFWCNPISGHATLYWYQQILGQGPKLLIQFQNNGVVDDSQLPKDRFSAERLKGVDSTLKIQPAKLEDSAVYLCASNLGTSGVTGELFFGEGSRLTVL.

This chain joins TRBV15 and TRBJ2-7; D tentatively fits TRBD1 or TRBD2 (6 bases each). Germline values: CDR1 LNHNV, CDR2 YYDKDF (reference sequence). V dropped 0 bases and J dropped 7 bases, with 13 bases sitting between them. The length of the CDR3 is 14 residues. The CDR3 reads CATSREGGTGEQYF. As DNA, the CDR3 is TGTGCCACCAGCAGAGAGGGGGGCACCGGGGAGCAGTACTTC.

At least ten counts were recorded for this clonotype. The rearrangement uses TRBV6-6 and TRBJ1-2; D unresolved. The germline gives CDR1 MNHNY, CDR2 SVGAGI (reference sequence). The CDR3 totals 14 residues. Between the trimmed V and J ends, which lost 4 bases and 8 bases, there was a span of 17 bases. DNA for the CDR3: TGTGCCAGCAGTTTGCGGGCCAACGAGGAGGGCTACACCTTC. It yields the protein CASSLRANEEGYTF.

At least ten counts were recorded for this clonotype. V and J are TRBV7-9 and TRBJ1-4, with unresolved D. Germline-derived CDR1 and CDR2 are SEHNR and FQNEAQ (reference sequence). The germline V and J ends were trimmed by 3 bases and 8 bases, with 10 bases remaining between them. The CDR3 is 13 amino acids. This chain's CDR3 is CASSLAGSEKLFF. The DNA for the CDR3 is TGTGCCAGCAGCTTGGCGGGTTCGGAAAAACTGTTTTTT.

This clonotype has only a few counts. The chain links TRBV25-1 to TRBJ1-1; D may be TRBD1 (6 bases). Germline lookup yields CDR1 MGHDK and CDR2 SYGVNS. The CDR3 consists of 14 residues. The V end was cut by 4 bases, the J end by 2 bases, with 11 bases between. The CDR3 region is CASSAGGANTEAFF. Written as DNA, the CDR3 is TGTGCCAGCAGTGCCGGGGGGGCAAACACTGAAGCTTTCTTT.

The V call is TRBV15, the J call TRBJ2-7; 9 nucleotides agree with TRBD2. V trimming: 0 bases; J trimming: 0 bases; junction bases outside the gene matches: 0. The germline CDR1 and CDR2 sequences are LNHNV and YYDKDF (reference sequence). This CDR3 comprises 15 residues. The CDR3 sequence: CATSREAGGSYEQYF. The CDR3, as DNA: TGTGCCACCAGCAGAGAAGCGGGGGGCTCCTACGAGCAGTACTTC.

This clonotype has more than one count but fewer than ten. The rearrangement links TRBV11-2 to TRBJ2-7, with 9 bases fitting TRBD2. Per germline, CDR1 SGHAT and CDR2 FQNNGV. With 5 bases clipped from V and 2 bases from J, the junction kept 10 bases outside the gene matches. The CDR3 is made up of 16 amino acids. Written as DNA, the CDR3 is TGTGCCAGCAGCCATCAAAGACTAGCGGCGACCTACGAGCAGTACTTC. Residues: CASSHQRLAATYEQYF.

The genes are TRBV20-1 and TRBJ1-5, with D unclear. The germline V and J ends were trimmed by 6 bases and 0 bases, with 9 bases remaining between them. CDR1 and CDR2 (germline): DFQATT, SNEGSKA (reference sequence). The CDR3 consists of 13 residues. CDR3 DNA: TGCAGTGCCATCGGGTATAGCAATCAGCCCCAGCATTTT. Translation: CSAIGYSNQPQHF.